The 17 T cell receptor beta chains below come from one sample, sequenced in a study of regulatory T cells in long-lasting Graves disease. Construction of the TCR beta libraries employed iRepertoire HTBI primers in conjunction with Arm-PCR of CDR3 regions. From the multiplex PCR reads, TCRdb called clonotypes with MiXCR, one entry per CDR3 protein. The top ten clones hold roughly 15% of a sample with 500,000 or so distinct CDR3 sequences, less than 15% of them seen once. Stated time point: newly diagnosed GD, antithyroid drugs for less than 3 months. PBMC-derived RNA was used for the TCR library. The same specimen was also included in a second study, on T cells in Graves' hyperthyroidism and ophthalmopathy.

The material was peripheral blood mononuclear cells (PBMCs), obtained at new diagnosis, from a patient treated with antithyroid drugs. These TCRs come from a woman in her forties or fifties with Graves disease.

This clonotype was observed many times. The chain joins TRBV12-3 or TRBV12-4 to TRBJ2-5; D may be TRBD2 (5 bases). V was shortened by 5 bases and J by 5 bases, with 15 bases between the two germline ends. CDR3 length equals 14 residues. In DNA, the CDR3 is TGTGCCAGCAGTAACACTAGGGCTACGGAGACCCAGTACTTC. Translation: CASSNTRATETQYF.

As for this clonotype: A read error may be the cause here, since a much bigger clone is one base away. The CDR3 DNA is TGTGCCAGCAGTGTTACCGGGGCTAGCGGGAGTAGGGAGCAGTTCTTC. Translating gives CASSVTGASGSREQFF. The chain carries TRBV27 and TRBJ2-1, with 10 bases lining up with TRBD2. Trimming took 5 bases from V and 10 from J; bases not matched to a gene: 14. Germline CDR1 is MNHEY and CDR2 is SMNVEV (reference sequence). The CDR3 loop spans 16 amino acids.

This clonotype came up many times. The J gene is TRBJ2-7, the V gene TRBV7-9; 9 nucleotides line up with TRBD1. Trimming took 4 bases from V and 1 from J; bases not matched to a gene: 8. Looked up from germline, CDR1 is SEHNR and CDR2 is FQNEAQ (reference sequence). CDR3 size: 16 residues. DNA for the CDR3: TGTGCCAGCAGCTCCCCCCGGGACAGGGTTTCCTACGAGCAGTACTTC. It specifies CASSSPRDRVSYEQYF.

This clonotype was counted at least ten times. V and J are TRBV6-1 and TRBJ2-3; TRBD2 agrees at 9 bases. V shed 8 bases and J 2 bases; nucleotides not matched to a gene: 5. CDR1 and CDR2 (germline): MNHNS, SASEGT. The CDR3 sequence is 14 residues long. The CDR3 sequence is CASGAGGPTDTQYF. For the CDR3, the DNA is TGTGCCAGCGGGGCGGGAGGGCCCACAGATACGCAGTATTTT.

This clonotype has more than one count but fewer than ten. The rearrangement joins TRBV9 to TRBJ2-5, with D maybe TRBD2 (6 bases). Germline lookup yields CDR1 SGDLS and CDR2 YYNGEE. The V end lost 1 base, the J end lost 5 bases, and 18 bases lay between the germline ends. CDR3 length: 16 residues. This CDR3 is CASSVRGGKMGETQYF. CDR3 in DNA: TGTGCCAGCAGCGTACGGGGCGGGAAGATGGGGGAGACCCAGTACTTC. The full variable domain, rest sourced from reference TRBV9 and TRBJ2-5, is DSGVTQTPKHLITATGQRVTLRCSPRSGDLSVYWYQQSLDQGLQFLIQYYNGEERAKGNILERFSAQQFPDLHSELNLSSLELGDSALYFCASSVRGGKMGETQYFGPGTRLLVL.

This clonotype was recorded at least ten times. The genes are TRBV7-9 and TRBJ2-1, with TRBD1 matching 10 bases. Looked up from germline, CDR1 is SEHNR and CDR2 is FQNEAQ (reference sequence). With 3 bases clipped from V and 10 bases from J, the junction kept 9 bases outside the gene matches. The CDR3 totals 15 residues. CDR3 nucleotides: TGTGCCAGCAGCTTCCTCCGGGACAGGGGTTTAGAGCAGTTCTTC. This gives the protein CASSFLRDRGLEQFF.

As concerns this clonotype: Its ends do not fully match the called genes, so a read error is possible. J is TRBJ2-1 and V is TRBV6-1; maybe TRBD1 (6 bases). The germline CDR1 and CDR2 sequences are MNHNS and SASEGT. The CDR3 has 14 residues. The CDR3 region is CDSSEQDRLNEQFF. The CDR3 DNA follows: TGTGACAGCAGTGAACAAGACAGGCTCAATGAGCAGTTCTTC.

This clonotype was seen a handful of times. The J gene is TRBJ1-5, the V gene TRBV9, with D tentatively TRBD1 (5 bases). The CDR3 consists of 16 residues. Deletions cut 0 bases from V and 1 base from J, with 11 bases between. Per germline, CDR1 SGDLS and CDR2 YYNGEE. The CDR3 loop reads CASSVDGATSNQPQHF. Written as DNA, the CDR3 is TGTGCCAGCAGCGTAGATGGGGCCACGAGCAATCAGCCCCAGCATTTT.

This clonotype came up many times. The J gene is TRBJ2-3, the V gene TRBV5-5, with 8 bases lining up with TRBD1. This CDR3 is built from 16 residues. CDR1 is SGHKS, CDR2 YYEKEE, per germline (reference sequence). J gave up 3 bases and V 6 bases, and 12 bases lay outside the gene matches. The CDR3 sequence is CASTLHPGQETDTQYF. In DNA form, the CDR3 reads TGTGCCAGCACCCTGCACCCGGGACAGGAGACAGATACGCAGTATTTT.

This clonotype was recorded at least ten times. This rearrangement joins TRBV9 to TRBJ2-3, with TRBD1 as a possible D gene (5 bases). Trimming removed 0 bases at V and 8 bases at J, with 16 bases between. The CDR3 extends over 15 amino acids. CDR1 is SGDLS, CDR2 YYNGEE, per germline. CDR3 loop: CASSVGGSSQGTQYF. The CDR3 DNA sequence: TGTGCCAGCAGCGTAGGGGGATCCTCTCAGGGTACGCAGTATTTT.

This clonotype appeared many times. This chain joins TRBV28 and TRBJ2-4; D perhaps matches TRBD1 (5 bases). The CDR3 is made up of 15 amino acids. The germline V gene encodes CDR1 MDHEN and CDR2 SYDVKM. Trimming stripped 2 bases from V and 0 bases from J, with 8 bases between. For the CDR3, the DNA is TGTGCCAGCAGTTTACAGGGTTTAGCCAAAAACATTCAGTACTTC. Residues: CASSLQGLAKNIQYF. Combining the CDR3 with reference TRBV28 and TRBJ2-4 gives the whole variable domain DVKVTQSSRYLVKRTGEKVFLECVQDMDHENMFWYRQDPGLGLRLIYFSYDVKMKEKGDIPEGYSVSREKKERFSLILESASTNQTSMYLCASSLQGLAKNIQYFGAGTRLSVL.

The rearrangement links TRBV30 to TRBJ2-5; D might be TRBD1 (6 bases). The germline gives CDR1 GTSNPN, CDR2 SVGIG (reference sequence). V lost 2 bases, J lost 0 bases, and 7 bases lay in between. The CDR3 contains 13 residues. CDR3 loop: CAWSRDNQETQYF. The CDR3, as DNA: TGTGCCTGGAGTCGGGACAACCAAGAGACCCAGTACTTC.

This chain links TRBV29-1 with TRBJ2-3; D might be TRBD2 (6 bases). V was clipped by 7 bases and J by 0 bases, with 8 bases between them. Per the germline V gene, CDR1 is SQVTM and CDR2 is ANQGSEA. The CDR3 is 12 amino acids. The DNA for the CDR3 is TGCAGCGCTGGGACTAGCACAGATACGCAGTATTTT. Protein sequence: CSAGTSTDTQYF.

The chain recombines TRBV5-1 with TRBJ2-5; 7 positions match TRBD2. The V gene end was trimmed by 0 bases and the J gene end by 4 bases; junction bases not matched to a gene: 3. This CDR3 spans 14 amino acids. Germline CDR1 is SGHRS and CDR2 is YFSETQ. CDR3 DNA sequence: TGCGCCAGCAGCTTGGGGGAGGGCACAGAGACCCAGTACTTC. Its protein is CASSLGEGTETQYF.

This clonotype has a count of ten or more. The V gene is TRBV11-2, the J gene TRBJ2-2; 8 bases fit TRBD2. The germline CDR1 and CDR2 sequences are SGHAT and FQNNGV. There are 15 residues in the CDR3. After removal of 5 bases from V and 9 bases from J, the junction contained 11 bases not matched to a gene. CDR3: CASSRISGRTWELFF. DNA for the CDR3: TGTGCCAGCAGCCGGATAAGCGGGAGAACGTGGGAGCTGTTTTTT.

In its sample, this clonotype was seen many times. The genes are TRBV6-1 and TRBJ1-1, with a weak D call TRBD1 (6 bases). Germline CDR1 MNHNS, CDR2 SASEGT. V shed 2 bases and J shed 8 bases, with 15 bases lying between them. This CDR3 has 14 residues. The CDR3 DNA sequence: TGTGCCAGCAGTGAACGGCGGGCGACAGGAGAAGCTTTCTTT. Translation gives CASSERRATGEAFF.

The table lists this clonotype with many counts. The CDR3 sequence: CASSSGGKNGYTF. For the CDR3, the DNA is TGTGCCAGCAGTTCGGGGGGCAAGAATGGCTACACCTTC. The chain has TRBV7-9 and TRBJ1-2; possible D gene TRBD1, 6 bases. Germline CDR1 is SEHNR and CDR2 is FQNEAQ (reference sequence). The CDR3 sequence is 13 residues long. The germline V and J ends were trimmed by 6 bases and 6 bases, with 14 bases remaining between them.